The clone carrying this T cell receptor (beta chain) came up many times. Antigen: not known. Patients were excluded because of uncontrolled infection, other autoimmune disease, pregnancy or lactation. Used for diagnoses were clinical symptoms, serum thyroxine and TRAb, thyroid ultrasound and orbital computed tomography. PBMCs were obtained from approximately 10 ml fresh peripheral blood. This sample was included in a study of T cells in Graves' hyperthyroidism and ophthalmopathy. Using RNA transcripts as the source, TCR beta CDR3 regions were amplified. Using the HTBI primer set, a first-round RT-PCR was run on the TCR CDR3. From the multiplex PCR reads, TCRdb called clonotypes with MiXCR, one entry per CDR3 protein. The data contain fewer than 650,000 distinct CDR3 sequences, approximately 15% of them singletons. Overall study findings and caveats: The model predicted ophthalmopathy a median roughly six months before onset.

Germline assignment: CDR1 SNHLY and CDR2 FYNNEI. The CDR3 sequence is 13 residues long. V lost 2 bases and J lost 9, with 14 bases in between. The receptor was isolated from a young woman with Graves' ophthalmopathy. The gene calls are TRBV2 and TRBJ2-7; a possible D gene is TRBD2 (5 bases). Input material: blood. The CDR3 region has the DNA TGTGCCAGCAGTGAAAGGCGAGCGGCCGGGCAGTACTTC. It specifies CASSERRAAGQYF.